This is a list of T cell receptor beta chains from one sample in a study of blood T cell repertoires in COVID-19. The protocol was immunoSEQ multiplex PCR, while the TCRdb copy is restricted to in-frame clones and leaves out a portion. The table includes 250,000 to 400,000 clones, around 90% detected once. Sequenced: peripheral blood. The receptor set was obtained from a man aged 50-59 years with active or convalescent COVID-19. Both conserved end residues are part of each CDR3. D genes are given only for firm matches. Clone size is not always given. Where it is, it says once, few, many or a class for expanded clones.

V,size,D,J,CDR3,DNA
TRBV5-6,.,TRBD2,TRBJ2-3,CASSPGTSGFDTQYF,TGTGCCAGCAGCCCCGGGACTAGCGGATTTGATACGCAGTATTTT
TRBV28,.,TRBD1,TRBJ2-2,CASSIGTGLRNKPGELFF,TGTGCCAGCAGTATCGGGACAGGGCTTCGGAACAAGCCCGGGGAGCTGTTTTTT
TRBV29-1,once,TRBD1,TRBJ1-1,CSVDRDPAEAFF,TGCAGCGTCGACAGGGATCCGGCTGAAGCTTTCTTT
TRBV5-1,.,TRBD2,TRBJ2-5,CASTAGVLGETQYF,TGCGCCAGCACGGCGGGGGTTCTTGGAGAGACCCAGTACTTC
TRBV6-5,.,.,TRBJ1-6,CASSPESSSPLHF,TGTGCCAGCAGCCCCGAGTCTAGTTCACCCCTCCACTTT
TRBV28,few,TRBD2,TRBJ2-2,CASSLTVILLPGLAGGLGTGELFF,TGTGCCAGCAGTTTAACGGTCATCCTCCTACCGGGACTAGCGGGGGGGCTCGGCACCGGGGAGCTGTTTTTT
TRBV5-1,.,.,TRBJ1-1,CASSLASGAAAVNTEAFF,TGCGCCAGCAGCTTGGCATCAGGGGCCGCGGCGGTGAACACTGAAGCTTTCTTT
TRBV5-1,.,TRBD1,TRBJ1-1,CASSLGGQGMNTEAFF,TGCGCCAGCAGCTTGGGAGGACAGGGAATGAACACTGAAGCTTTCTTT
TRBV28,.,.,TRBJ1-1,CATHRATNTEAFF,TGTGCCACTCACAGGGCCACGAACACTGAAGCTTTCTTT
TRBV24-1,.,.,TRBJ2-1,CATSDRTVISYNEQFF,TGTGCCACCAGTGACCGGACAGTCATCTCCTACAATGAGCAGTTCTTC
TRBV30,.,TRBD1,TRBJ1-4,CAWSVLQGGNEKLFF,TGTGCCTGGAGTGTTTTACAGGGGGGAAATGAAAAACTGTTTTTT
TRBV28,.,TRBD1,TRBJ1-4,CASSLFHRGPEKLFF,TGTGCCAGCAGTTTATTCCACAGGGGGCCGGAAAAACTGTTTTTT
TRBV6-6,.,TRBD1,TRBJ1-2,CASSRDSPSYGYTF,TGTGCCAGCAGTAGGGACAGCCCGAGCTATGGCTACACCTTC
TRBV4-1,.,TRBD1,TRBJ1-3,CASSQVGTASGNTIYF,TGCGCCAGCAGCCAAGTCGGGACAGCCTCTGGAAACACCATATATTTT
TRBV21-1,.,.,TRBJ1-3,CASSKVPGGASGNTIYF,TGTGCCAGCAGCAAAGTGCCAGGGGGCGCCTCTGGAAACACCATATATTTT
TRBV5-7,.,.,TRBJ2-3,CASSFTSSPADTQYF,TGTGCCAGCAGCTTCACTAGTTCTCCGGCAGATACGCAGTATTTT
TRBV6-5,.,TRBD2,TRBJ2-4,CASSYSAGLAENIQYF,TGTGCCAGCAGTTACTCCGCGGGACTAGCGGAAAACATTCAGTACTTC
TRBV18,.,TRBD1,TRBJ1-4,CASSPNRGRSTNEKLFF,TGTGCCAGCTCACCAAACAGGGGAAGGTCAACTAATGAAAAACTGTTTTTT
TRBV5-6,.,.,TRBJ2-7,CASSLVDADSSYEQYF,TGTGCCAGCAGCTTGGTCGATGCGGACAGTTCCTACGAGCAGTACTTC
TRBV4-1,.,.,TRBJ1-4,CASSQGGGSEKLFF,TGCGCCAGCAGCCAAGGAGGAGGTAGTGAAAAACTGTTTTTT
TRBV18,.,TRBD1,TRBJ1-1,CASSLGQGEYEAFF,TGTGCCAGCTCACTGGGACAGGGGGAGTATGAAGCTTTCTTT
TRBV18,.,.,TRBJ1-1,CASSPTRQSNTEAFF,TGTGCCAGCTCACCAACAAGACAGTCGAACACTGAAGCTTTCTTT
TRBV27,.,.,TRBJ1-5,CASSLGLSQPQHF,TGTGCCAGCAGTTTAGGGCTAAGTCAGCCCCAGCATTTT
TRBV7-2,.,TRBD2,TRBJ2-1,CASSFGPGRGSSYNEQFF,TGTGCCAGCAGCTTCGGGCCCGGGCGCGGGAGCTCCTACAATGAGCAGTTCTTC
TRBV6-6,.,TRBD1,TRBJ2-7,CASSLQPGTGDQYF,TGTGCCAGCAGTCTTCAACCCGGGACAGGGGACCAGTACTTC
TRBV5-1,.,TRBD1,TRBJ1-6,CASSLEGQANNSPLHF,TGCGCCAGCAGCTTGGAGGGACAGGCCAATAATTCACCCCTCCACTTT
TRBV28,.,TRBD1,TRBJ1-1,CASSRQGNTEAFF,TGTGCCAGCAGCAGACAGGGTAACACTGAAGCTTTCTTT
TRBV6-2/TRBV6-3,few,.,TRBJ1-2,CASSFAVGGYTF,TGTGCCAGCAGTTTCGCGGTTGGCGGCTACACCTTC
TRBV29-1,.,.,TRBJ1-3,CSVRPTVGGNTIYF,TGCAGCGTGAGGCCTACCGTGGGTGGAAACACCATATATTTT
TRBV5-1,.,.,TRBJ2-7,CASSSHEITAGGEQYF,TGCGCCAGCAGCTCACACGAGATCACTGCAGGAGGAGAGCAGTACTTC